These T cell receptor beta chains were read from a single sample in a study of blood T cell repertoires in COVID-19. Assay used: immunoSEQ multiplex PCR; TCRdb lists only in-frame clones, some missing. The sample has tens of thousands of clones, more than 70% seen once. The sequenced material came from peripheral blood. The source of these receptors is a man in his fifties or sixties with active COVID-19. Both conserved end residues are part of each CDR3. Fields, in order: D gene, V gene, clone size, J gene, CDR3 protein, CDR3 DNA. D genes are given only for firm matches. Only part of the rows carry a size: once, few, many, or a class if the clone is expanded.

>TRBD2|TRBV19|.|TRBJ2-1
CASTLLAGGSYNEQFF
TGTGCCAGTACACTCCTCGCGGGGGGCTCCTACAATGAGCAGTTCTTC
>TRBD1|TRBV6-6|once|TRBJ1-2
CASRPGQGYGYTF
TGTGCCAGCAGACCGGGACAGGGGTATGGCTACACCTTC
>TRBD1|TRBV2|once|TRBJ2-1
CASSEGAGTRGKFF
TGTGCCAGCAGTGAAGGAGCTGGGACCAGGGGGAAGTTCTTC
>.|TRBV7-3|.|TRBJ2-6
CASSQGKGSGANVLTF
TGTGCCAGCAGCCAAGGGAAGGGGTCTGGGGCCAACGTCCTGACTTTC
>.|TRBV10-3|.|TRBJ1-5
CAISESELNNQPQHF
TGTGCCATCAGTGAGTCCGAACTGAATAATCAGCCCCAGCATTTT
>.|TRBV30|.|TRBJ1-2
CARDQLGYGGGYTF
TGTGCCCGGGATCAGTTGGGGTATGGTGGTGGCTACACCTTC
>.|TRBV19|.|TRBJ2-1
CASSIDAGGVSYNEQFF
TGTGCCAGTAGTATAGATGCCGGGGGTGTCTCCTACAATGAGCAGTTCTTC
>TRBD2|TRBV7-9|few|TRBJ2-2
CASSPGGGGLAITGELFF
TGTGCCAGCAGCCCAGGAGGGGGAGGACTAGCGATCACCGGGGAGCTGTTTTTT
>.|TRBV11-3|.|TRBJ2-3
CASSLGSSTDTQYF
TGTGCCAGCAGCTTAGGTTCGAGCACAGATACGCAGTATTTT
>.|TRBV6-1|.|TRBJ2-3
CASSEPGRRTDTQYF
TGTGCCAGCAGTGAACCAGGGAGGAGGACAGATACGCAGTATTTT
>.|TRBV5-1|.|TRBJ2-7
CASSSSSYEQYF
TGCGCCAGCAGCTCGAGCTCCTACGAGCAGTACTTC
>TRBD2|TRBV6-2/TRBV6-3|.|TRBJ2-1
CASSYSGLAGTYNEQFF
TGTGCCAGCAGTTACTCGGGACTAGCGGGTACCTACAATGAGCAGTTCTTC
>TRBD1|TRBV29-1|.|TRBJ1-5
CSVGIQGNQPQHF
TGCAGCGTTGGCATACAGGGGAATCAGCCCCAGCATTTT
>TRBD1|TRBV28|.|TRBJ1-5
CASSSGTGVQPQHF
TGTGCCAGCAGTTCCGGGACAGGGGTACAGCCCCAGCATTTT
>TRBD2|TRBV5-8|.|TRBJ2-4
CASSLAGGGKENIQYF
TGTGCCAGCAGCTTGGCTGGCGGGGGTAAAGAAAACATTCAGTACTTC
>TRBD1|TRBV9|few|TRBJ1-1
CASSARGLIGTEAFF
TGTGCCAGCAGCGCCAGGGGGCTAATTGGCACTGAAGCTTTCTTT
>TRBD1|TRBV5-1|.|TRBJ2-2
CASSTRTGNTGELFF
TGCGCCAGCAGCACCCGGACAGGGAACACCGGGGAGCTGTTTTTT
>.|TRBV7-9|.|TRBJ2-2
CASSLSTGELFF
TGTGCCAGCAGCTTATCTACCGGGGAGCTGTTTTTT
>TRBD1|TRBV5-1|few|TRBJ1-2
CASSPRTGDGYTF
TGCGCCAGCAGCCCCAGGACAGGGGATGGCTACACCTTC
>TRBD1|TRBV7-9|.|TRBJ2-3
CASSSYSGQGTDTQYF
TGTGCCAGCAGCTCCTACTCGGGACAGGGCACAGATACGCAGTATTTT
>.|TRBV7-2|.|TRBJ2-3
CASSLGRARRADTQYF
TGTGCCAGCAGCCTAGGCAGGGCCAGGAGGGCAGATACGCAGTATTTT
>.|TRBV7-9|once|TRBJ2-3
CASSLEGSTDTQYF
TGTGCCAGCAGCTTAGAAGGGAGTACAGATACGCAGTATTTT
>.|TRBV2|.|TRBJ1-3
CASTQGYSGNTIYF
TGTGCCAGCACCCAGGGGTACTCTGGAAACACCATATATTTT
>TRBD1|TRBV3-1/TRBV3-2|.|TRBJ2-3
CASSSSYRGSDTQYF
TGTGCCAGCAGCTCTAGCTACAGGGGTTCAGATACGCAGTATTTT
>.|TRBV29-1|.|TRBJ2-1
CSVRGMREQFF
TGCAGCGTTCGAGGGATGAGAGAGCAGTTCTTC
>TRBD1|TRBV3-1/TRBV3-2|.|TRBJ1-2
CASSQAPQGALGYTF
TGTGCCAGCAGCCAAGCCCCCCAGGGGGCTCTAGGCTACACCTTC
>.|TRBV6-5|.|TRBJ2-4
CASSPPGVAKNIQYF
TGTGCCAGCAGTCCCCCCGGGGTAGCCAAAAACATTCAGTACTTC
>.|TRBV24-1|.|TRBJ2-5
CATILGSWTEQETQYF
TGTGCCACCATATTAGGTAGTTGGACAGAACAAGAGACCCAGTACTTC
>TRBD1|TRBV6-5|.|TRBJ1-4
CASSPQQGAAEKLFF
TGTGCCAGCAGTCCCCAACAGGGGGCTGCTGAAAAACTGTTTTTT
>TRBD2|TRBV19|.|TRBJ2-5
CASSIGGGGQETQYF
TGTGCCAGTAGTATAGGTGGGGGGGGCCAAGAGACCCAGTACTTC
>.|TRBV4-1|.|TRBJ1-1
CASSQVTSQNTEAFF
TGCGCCAGCAGCCAAGTTACTTCTCAGAACACTGAAGCTTTCTTT
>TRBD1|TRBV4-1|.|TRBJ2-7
CASSQVTGGPLGQYF
TGCGCCAGCAGCCAAGTAACAGGGGGCCCGTTGGGGCAGTACTTC
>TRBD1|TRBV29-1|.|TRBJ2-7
CSVIRTGSYEQYF
TGCAGCGTCATACGGACAGGCTCCTACGAGCAGTACTTC
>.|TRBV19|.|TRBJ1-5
CASGGQFNQPQHF
TGTGCCAGTGGCGGACAGTTCAATCAGCCCCAGCATTTT
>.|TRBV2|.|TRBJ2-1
CASSGQVRETEQFF
TGTGCCAGCAGTGGACAGGTCCGAGAGACTGAGCAGTTCTTC
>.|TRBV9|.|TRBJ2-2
CASSVVGLNTGELFF
TGTGCCAGCAGCGTAGTGGGGCTCAACACCGGGGAGCTGTTTTTT
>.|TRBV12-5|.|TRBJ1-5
CASGLGEANNQPQHF
TGTGCTAGTGGTTTGGGGGAGGCAAACAATCAGCCCCAGCATTTT
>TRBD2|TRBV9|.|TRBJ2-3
CASSSRGGNTDTQYF
TGTGCCAGCAGCTCACGCGGGGGGAACACAGATACGCAGTATTTT
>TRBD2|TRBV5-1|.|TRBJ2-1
CASSFRSGSSYNEQFF
TGCGCCAGCAGCTTTAGGAGCGGGAGCTCCTACAATGAGCAGTTCTTC
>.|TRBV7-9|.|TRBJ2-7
CASSLAVGNREQYF
TGTGCCAGCAGCTTAGCTGTTGGCAACCGAGAGCAGTACTTC
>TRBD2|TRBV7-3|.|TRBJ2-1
CASSLNGAGGGYEQFF
TGTGCCAGCAGCTTAAATGGTGCGGGGGGAGGATATGAGCAGTTCTTC
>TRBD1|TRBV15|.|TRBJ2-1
CATSSLQGKTYNEQFF
TGTGCCACCAGCAGCCTACAGGGGAAAACGTACAATGAGCAGTTCTTC
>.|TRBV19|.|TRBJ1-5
CASNLGVSNQPQHF
TGTGCCAGTAATCTCGGGGTTAGCAATCAGCCCCAGCATTTT
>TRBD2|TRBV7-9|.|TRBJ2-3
CASSLPLRLAGVSDTQYF
TGTGCCAGCAGCTTACCCTTAAGACTAGCGGGGGTTTCAGATACGCAGTATTTT
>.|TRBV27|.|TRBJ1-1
CASRRQDLNTEAFF
TGTGCCAGCAGACGACAGGACTTGAACACTGAAGCTTTCTTT
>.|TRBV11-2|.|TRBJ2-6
CASSQWGGTGANVLTF
TGTGCCTCCTCCCAGTGGGGGGGCACTGGGGCCAACGTCCTGACTTTC
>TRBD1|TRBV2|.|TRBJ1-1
CASARDSESTFF
TGTGCCAGCGCCCGGGACAGCGAAAGCACTTTCTTT
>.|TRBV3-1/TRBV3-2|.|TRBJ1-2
CASSHVRADGYTF
TGTGCCAGCAGCCATGTCAGGGCCGATGGCTACACCTTC